The sequence of this TCR beta chain was determined in a study of cytomegalovirus exposure and HLA in healthy donors. Per germline, CDR1 LNHDA and CDR2 SQIVND (reference sequence). V shed 0 bases and J shed 5 bases, with 11 bases lying between them. This CDR3 has 15 amino acids. Both 60 Vbeta primers and 13 Jbeta primers went into the PCR. Using immunoSEQ multiplex PCR, the repertoire was profiled, and TCRdb retains in-frame clones only, with some absent. Of about 160,000 clones in the sample, roughly 82% are singletons; the top ten hold approximately 3%. This chain uses TRBV19 with TRBJ1-5; TRBD1 might be the D (5 bases). The sequencing sample was made of PBMCs. The TCR originated in a woman aged 45-65 years in good health and CMV-seropositive. CDR3 protein: CASSIEGGDHQPQHF. CDR3 nucleotides: TGTGCCAGTAGTATAGAGGGAGGGGACCATCAGCCCCAGCATTTT.